This is a list of T cell receptor beta chains from one sample in a study of T cells of healthy individuals. One entry per CDR3 protein results from TCRdb running MiXCR on the 5' RACE reads. Among around 63,000 distinct CDR3 sequences, 15% to 20% were seen once, and the ten largest hold 4% to 5%. Source of these receptors: a human donor in good health. Both conserved end residues are part of each CDR3. Each record gives: V gene, D gene, J gene, CDR3 protein. A D gene is named only where the DNA matches it firmly.

TRBV10-2	NA	TRBJ2-5	CASSELGPSGQETQYF
TRBV28	TRBD1	TRBJ2-7	CASHGARTGFNEQYF
TRBV29-1	NA	TRBJ1-3	CSVTLSYSRSGNTIYF
TRBV12-3/TRBV12-4	NA	TRBJ2-5	CASSLGPREAQYF
TRBV4-1	TRBD2	TRBJ2-3	CASSLGLAGGTDTQYF
TRBV20-1	NA	TRBJ1-2	CSASSGPYGYTF
TRBV5-1	TRBD2	TRBJ2-1	CASTFLAGSYNEQFF
TRBV24-1	NA	TRBJ1-1	CATSEQGVNTEAFF
TRBV9	NA	TRBJ2-7	CASSGSGYEQYF
TRBV28	NA	TRBJ1-1	CASRPTTEAFF
TRBV5-1	NA	TRBJ1-1	CARSWVRGGTEAFF
TRBV7-2	NA	TRBJ2-1	CASSSYPTRDEQFF
TRBV7-3	NA	TRBJ2-2	CASSPTAGGNWDTGELFF
TRBV6-5	TRBD2	TRBJ2-3	CASSQLAGESDTQYF
TRBV6-2/TRBV6-3	TRBD2	TRBJ2-3	CASTTTSASITDTQYF
TRBV20-1	TRBD2	TRBJ2-6	CSATTGGRAPGANVLTF
TRBV6-5	NA	TRBJ2-2	CASSPGVTGELFF
TRBV4-3	NA	TRBJ1-2	CASSQDGSSNYGYTF
TRBV6-5	TRBD1	TRBJ1-1	CASSYSAGGNTEAFF
TRBV3-1	NA	TRBJ2-5	CASSQMVGGEETQYF
TRBV7-9	TRBD1	TRBJ1-5	CASSSGQVLQPQHF
TRBV10-3	TRBD1	TRBJ1-3	CAISPTGEDTIYF
TRBV7-2	TRBD2	TRBJ2-3	CASRLAGLSTDTQYF
TRBV11-2	TRBD1	TRBJ1-2	CASKSLTGTGTDGYTF
TRBV29-1	NA	TRBJ1-4	CSVDPLPGVNEKLFF
TRBV2	NA	TRBJ1-1	CAGGQLNTEAFF
TRBV12-3/TRBV12-4	NA	TRBJ2-1	CASSLSREQFF
TRBV5-1	TRBD1	TRBJ1-3	CASSQTGVLSGNTIYF
TRBV10-3	NA	TRBJ1-5	CAISESDQGGSNQPQHF
TRBV6-1	TRBD1	TRBJ1-3	CASSPPGQGDTIYF
TRBV7-9	NA	TRBJ1-1	CASSLARWSNTEAFF
TRBV28	TRBD2	TRBJ2-3	CSISGGLWADTQYF
TRBV5-1	TRBD1	TRBJ1-4	CASSFGDRETSANEKLFF
TRBV7-2	NA	TRBJ2-7	CASSTGLNYEQYF
TRBV7-9	NA	TRBJ2-7	CASSLVVAASYEQYF
TRBV24-1	TRBD2	TRBJ2-3	CATGATSGNSDTQYF
TRBV6-6	NA	TRBJ1-6	CASSSPGLYNSPLHF
TRBV18	TRBD1	TRBJ1-3	CASSAGTGSGNTIYF
TRBV5-1	TRBD2	TRBJ2-3	CASSLSFLAGITDTQYF
TRBV5-1	TRBD2	TRBJ2-7	CASSPSGASYEQYF
TRBV20-1	NA	TRBJ2-5	CSGKSSETRDLETQYF
TRBV7-9	NA	TRBJ2-1	CASSLAKVHWFF
TRBV14	NA	TRBJ1-1	CASSQERGGRAFF
TRBV11-1	NA	TRBJ2-5	CASSLNSRAQETQYF
TRBV10-3	NA	TRBJ2-5	CAISPGFLQETQYF
TRBV6-5	NA	TRBJ2-2	CASSFHRPGSEGGELFF
TRBV12-3/TRBV12-4	TRBD2	TRBJ2-7	CASTNPGLGAYEQYF
TRBV7-9	NA	TRBJ2-7	CASSTARRPAGEQYF
TRBV6-1	NA	TRBJ2-2	CASSDMVASTGELFF
TRBV18	NA	TRBJ2-7	CASSPLDSNYEQYF
TRBV9	NA	TRBJ1-1	CASSVDSFNTEAFF
TRBV10-3	TRBD2	TRBJ2-3	CAIKLAGEDTQYF
TRBV5-1	NA	TRBJ2-7	CASSLGDAAYEQYF
TRBV5-1	NA	TRBJ2-3	CASSLGPQRRWDTDTQYF
TRBV4-3	TRBD2	TRBJ2-1	CASSQERPGLAGREQFF